Listed below are T cell receptor beta chains from one sample, sequenced in a study of regulatory T cells in long-lasting Graves disease. TCRdb ran MiXCR on the multiplex PCR reads and lists one entry per CDR3 protein. The sample shows some 350,000 distinct CDR3 sequences, around 15% of them seen only once. These data were also reused for a study on T cells in Graves' hyperthyroidism and ophthalmopathy.

The sequences come from peripheral blood mononuclear cells (PBMCs), collected at new diagnosis, from a patient treated with antithyroid drugs. Receptors originate from a woman aged 18-29 years with Graves disease. The CDR3 runs from the conserved cysteine through the conserved F or W. The D gene is left open where the match is weak. Expanded clones get a size class; other rows say once, few or many, or leave the size out.

D gene,clone size,V gene,J gene,CDR3 protein,CDR3 DNA
TRBD2,NA,TRBV6-1,TRBJ2-7,CASSTEAGASYEQYF,TGTGCCAGCAGTACAGAAGCGGGGGCCTCCTACGAGCAGTACTTC
TRBD1,few,TRBV18,TRBJ1-1,CASSPAGTGNTEAFF,TGTGCCAGCTCTCCAGCCGGGACAGGGAACACTGAAGCTTTCTTT
NA,few,TRBV6-1,TRBJ1-2,CASYGPMGWQSYGYTF,TGTGCCAGCTATGGTCCCATGGGGTGGCAAAGCTATGGCTACACCTTC
NA,NA,TRBV29-1,TRBJ1-1,CSVPGPAEAFF,TGCAGCGTTCCGGGACCCGCTGAAGCTTTCTTT
TRBD2,NA,TRBV6-1,TRBJ2-7,CASRDSGGVVGEQYF,TGTGCCAGCAGGGATTCGGGGGGAGTTGTCGGCGAGCAGTACTTC
NA,NA,TRBV5-1,TRBJ2-2,CASSTQGPPNTGELFF,TGCGCCAGCAGCACTCAGGGGCCTCCTAACACCGGGGAGCTGTTTTTT
NA,NA,TRBV29-1,TRBJ1-2,CSVGVGGGYTF,TGCAGCGTTGGGGTTGGGGGCGGCTACACCTTC
NA,many,TRBV20-1,TRBJ2-1,CSAGTREANEQFF,TGCAGTGCTGGAACCAGGGAGGCCAATGAGCAGTTCTTC
NA,many,TRBV6-5,TRBJ1-2,CASSYSRDYGYTF,TGTGCCAGCAGTTACTCACGGGACTATGGCTACACCTTC
TRBD1,many,TRBV7-6,TRBJ2-6,CASSLRDRPSGANVLTF,TGTGCCAGCAGCTTAAGGGACAGGCCCTCTGGGGCCAACGTCCTGACTTTC
NA,many,TRBV2,TRBJ1-1,CASSVGSPGVYTEAFF,TGTGCCAGCAGCGTAGGGTCCCCGGGGGTTTACACTGAAGCTTTCTTT
NA,many,TRBV28,TRBJ1-4,CASSIKLGVGYEKLFF,TGTGCCAGCAGTATCAAGCTCGGGGTCGGATATGAAAAACTGTTTTTT
TRBD1,many,TRBV9,TRBJ2-7,CASSVAGTGRNEQYF,TGTGCCAGCAGCGTGGCCGGGACAGGTAGGAACGAGCAGTACTTC
NA,NA,TRBV9,TRBJ2-2,CASGVGAEAGELFF,TGTGCCAGCGGGGTCGGAGCGGAGGCCGGGGAGCTGTTTTTT
TRBD2,few,TRBV10-1,TRBJ2-1,CASSGGLAGGDNEQFF,TGCGCCAGCAGCGGCGGACTAGCGGGAGGGGACAATGAGCAGTTCTTC
NA,many,TRBV7-9,TRBJ1-2,CASLGGTIYGYTF,TGTGCCAGCCTTGGAGGGACGATCTATGGCTACACCTTC
TRBD2,many,TRBV3-1,TRBJ2-2,CASRKAGDTGELFF,TGTGCCAGCAGGAAAGCGGGAGACACCGGGGAGCTGTTTTTT
NA,many,TRBV20-1,TRBJ2-7,CSARDEAFAYEQYF,TGCAGTGCTAGAGATGAAGCATTCGCCTACGAGCAGTACTTC
NA,NA,TRBV7-2,TRBJ1-6,CASSRGIRYYNSPLHF,TGTGCCAGCAGCCGCGGGATACGCTACTATAATTCACCCCTCCACTTT
NA,many,TRBV11-2,TRBJ2-1,CASSLANYRTVSYNEQFF,TGTGCCAGCAGCTTAGCGAACTATAGGACAGTCTCCTACAATGAGCAGTTCTTC